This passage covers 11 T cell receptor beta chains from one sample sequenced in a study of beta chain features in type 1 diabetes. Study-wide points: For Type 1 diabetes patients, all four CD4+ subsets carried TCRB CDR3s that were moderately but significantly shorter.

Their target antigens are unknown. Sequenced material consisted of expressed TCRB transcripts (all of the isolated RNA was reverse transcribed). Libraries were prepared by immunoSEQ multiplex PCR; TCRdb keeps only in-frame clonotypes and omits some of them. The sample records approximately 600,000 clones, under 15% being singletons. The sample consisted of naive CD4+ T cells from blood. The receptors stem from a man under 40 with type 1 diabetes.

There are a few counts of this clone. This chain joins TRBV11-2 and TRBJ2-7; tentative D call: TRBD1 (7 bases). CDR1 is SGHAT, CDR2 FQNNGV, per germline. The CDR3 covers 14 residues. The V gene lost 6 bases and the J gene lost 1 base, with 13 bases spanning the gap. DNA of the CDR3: TGTGCCAGCAGGGAGACAGGGAGGTCCTACGAGCAGTACTTC. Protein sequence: CASRETGRSYEQYF.

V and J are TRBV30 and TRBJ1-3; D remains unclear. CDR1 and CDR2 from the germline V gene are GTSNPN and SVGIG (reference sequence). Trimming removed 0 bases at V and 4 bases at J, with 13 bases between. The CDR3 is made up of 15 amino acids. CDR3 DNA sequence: TGTGCCTGGAGTGTAGGATTAGGGAACGGAAACACCATATATTTT. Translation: CAWSVGLGNGNTIYF.

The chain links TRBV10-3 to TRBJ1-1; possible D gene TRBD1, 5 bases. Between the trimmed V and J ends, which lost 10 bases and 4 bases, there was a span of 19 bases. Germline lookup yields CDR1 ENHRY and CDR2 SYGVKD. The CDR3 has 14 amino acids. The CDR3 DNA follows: TGTGCCACACAGGAAGAAGGCGGCACCACTGAAGCTTTCTTT. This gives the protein CATQEEGGTTEAFF.

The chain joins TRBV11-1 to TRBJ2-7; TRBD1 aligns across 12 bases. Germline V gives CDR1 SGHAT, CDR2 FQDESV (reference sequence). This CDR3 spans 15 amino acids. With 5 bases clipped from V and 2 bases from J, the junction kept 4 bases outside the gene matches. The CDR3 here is CASSPGQGAAYEQYF. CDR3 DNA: TGTGCCAGCAGCCCGGGACAGGGGGCCGCCTACGAGCAGTACTTC.

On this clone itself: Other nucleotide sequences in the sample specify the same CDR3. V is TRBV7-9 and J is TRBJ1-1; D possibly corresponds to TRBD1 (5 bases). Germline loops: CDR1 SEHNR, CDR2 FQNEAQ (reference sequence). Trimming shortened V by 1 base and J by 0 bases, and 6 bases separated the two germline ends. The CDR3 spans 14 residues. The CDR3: CASSLGQMNTEAFF. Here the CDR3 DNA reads TGTGCCAGCAGCTTAGGACAGATGAACACTGAAGCTTTCTTT.

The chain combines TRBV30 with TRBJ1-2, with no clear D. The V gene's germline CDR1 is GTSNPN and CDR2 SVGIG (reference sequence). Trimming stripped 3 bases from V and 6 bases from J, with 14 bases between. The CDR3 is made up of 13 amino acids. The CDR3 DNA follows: TGTGCCTGGAGGCAAGGCCCCCCCCATGGCTACACCTTC. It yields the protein CAWRQGPPHGYTF.

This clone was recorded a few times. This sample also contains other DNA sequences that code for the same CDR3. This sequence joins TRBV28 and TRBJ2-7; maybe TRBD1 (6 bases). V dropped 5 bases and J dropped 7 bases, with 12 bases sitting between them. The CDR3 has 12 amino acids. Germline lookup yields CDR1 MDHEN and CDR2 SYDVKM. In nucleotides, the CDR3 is TGTGCCAGCAGTATACAGGGAGTAGAGCAGTACTTC. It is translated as CASSIQGVEQYF.

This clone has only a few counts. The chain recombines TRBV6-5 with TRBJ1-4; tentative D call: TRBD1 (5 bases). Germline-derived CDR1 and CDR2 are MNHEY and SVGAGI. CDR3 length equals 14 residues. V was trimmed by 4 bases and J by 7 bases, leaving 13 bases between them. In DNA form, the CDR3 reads TGTGCCAGCAGTTTCCAGGGCGCGAGTGAAAAACTGTTTTTT. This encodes CASSFQGASEKLFF.

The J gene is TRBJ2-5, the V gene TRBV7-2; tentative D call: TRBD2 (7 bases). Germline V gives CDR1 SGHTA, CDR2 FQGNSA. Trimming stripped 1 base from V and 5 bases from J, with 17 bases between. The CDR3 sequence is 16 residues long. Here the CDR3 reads CASSLVWGGRRETQYF. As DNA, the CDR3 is TGTGCCAGCAGCTTAGTGTGGGGGGGCCGTCGGGAGACCCAGTACTTC.

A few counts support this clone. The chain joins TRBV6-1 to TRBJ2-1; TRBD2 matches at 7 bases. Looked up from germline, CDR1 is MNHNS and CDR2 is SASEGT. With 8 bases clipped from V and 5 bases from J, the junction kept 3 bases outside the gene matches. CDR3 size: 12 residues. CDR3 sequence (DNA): TGTGCCAGCCTAGCGGCGGACAATGAGCAGTTCTTC. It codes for CASLAADNEQFF.

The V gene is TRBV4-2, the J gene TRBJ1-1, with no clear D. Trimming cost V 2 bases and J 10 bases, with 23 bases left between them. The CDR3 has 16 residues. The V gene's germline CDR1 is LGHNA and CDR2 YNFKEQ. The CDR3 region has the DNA TGTGCCAGCAGCCAAAGGATTCCGATTAGCACCAAGGGAGCTTTCTTT. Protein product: CASSQRIPISTKGAFF.